This T cell receptor (beta chain) was identified in a study of CD8 T cells in ankylosing spondylitis. Points from the study as a whole: It appeared that ankylosing spondylitis blood was characterized by a TCR beta motif of under ten highly homologous variants.

Looked up from germline, CDR1 is SGHTA and CDR2 is FQGNSA. The V and J ends lost 5 bases and 6 bases, in that order; junction bases with no gene match: 10. This CDR3 region has 15 residues. A remark on this clonotype: Antigen specificity is unknown.

TCRdb re-derived calls from the 5' RACE reads in MiXCR, one entry per CDR3 protein. The table includes hundreds of thousands of distinct CDR3 sequences, 12% detected once. The rearrangement uses TRBV7-2 and TRBJ2-5; 9 positions match TRBD2. This sequence was found in a male donor with ankylosing spondylitis. Source material: blood, either unsorted or a sorted T cell fraction (not recorded which). Here the CDR3 reads CASSPTSSGGKTQYF. Written as DNA, the CDR3 is TGTGCCAGCAGCCCCACCAGTAGCGGGGGAAAGACCCAGTACTTC.